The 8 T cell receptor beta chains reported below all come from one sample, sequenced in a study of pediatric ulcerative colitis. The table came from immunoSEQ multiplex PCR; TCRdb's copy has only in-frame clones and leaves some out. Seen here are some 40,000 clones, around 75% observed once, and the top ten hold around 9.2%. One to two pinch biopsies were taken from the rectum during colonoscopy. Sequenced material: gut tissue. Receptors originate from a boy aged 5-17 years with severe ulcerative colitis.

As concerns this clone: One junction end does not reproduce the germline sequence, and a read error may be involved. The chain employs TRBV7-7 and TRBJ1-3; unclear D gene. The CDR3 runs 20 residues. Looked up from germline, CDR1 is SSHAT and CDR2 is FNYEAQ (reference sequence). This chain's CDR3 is CASSPNPVYKSSLSGNTIYF. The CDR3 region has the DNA TGTGCTAGCAGCCCTAACCCAGTATACAAATCGAGCCTCTCTGGAAACACCATATATTTT.

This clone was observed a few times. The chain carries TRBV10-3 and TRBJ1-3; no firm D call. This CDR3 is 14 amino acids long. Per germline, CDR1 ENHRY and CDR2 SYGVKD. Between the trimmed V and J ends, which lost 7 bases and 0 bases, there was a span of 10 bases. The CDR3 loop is CAITSGVSGNTIYF. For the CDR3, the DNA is TGTGCCATCACCTCGGGCGTCTCTGGAAACACCATATATTTT.

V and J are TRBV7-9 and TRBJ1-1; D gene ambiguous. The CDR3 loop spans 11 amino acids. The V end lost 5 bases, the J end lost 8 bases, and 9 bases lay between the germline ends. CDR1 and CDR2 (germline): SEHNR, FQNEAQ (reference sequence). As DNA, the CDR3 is TGTGCCAGCAGCACCAGTTCAGAAGCTTTCTTT. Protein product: CASSTSSEAFF.

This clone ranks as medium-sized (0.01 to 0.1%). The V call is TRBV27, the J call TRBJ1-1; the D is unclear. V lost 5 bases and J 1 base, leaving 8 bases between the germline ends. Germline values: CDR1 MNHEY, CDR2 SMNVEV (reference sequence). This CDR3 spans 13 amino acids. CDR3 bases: TGTGCCAGCAGTCCCTGGGAGAACACTGAAGCTTTCTTT. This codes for CASSPWENTEAFF.

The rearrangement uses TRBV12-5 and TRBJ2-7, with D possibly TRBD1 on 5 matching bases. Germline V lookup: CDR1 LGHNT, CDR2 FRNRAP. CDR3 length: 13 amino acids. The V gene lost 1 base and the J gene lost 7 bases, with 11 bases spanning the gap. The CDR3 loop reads CASGLGTGREQYF. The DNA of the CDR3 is TGTGCTAGTGGTTTGGGAACAGGTCGAGAGCAGTACTTC.

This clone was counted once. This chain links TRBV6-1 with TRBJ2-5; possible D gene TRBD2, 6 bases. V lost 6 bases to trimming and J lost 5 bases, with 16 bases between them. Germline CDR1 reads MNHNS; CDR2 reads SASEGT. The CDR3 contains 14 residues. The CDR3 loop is CASRASGGWETQYF. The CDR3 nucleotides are TGTGCCAGCAGGGCTAGTGGGGGGTGGGAGACCCAGTACTTC.

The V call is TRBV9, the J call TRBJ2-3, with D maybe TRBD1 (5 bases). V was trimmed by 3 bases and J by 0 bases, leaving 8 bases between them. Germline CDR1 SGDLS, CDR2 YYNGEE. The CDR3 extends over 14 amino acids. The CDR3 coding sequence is TGTGCCAGCAGCGCGACAGCTAGCACAGATACGCAGTATTTT. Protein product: CASSATASTDTQYF. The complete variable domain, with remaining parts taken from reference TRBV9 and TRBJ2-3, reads DSGVTQTPKHLITATGQRVTLRCSPRSGDLSVYWYQQSLDQGLQFLIQYYNGEERAKGNILERFSAQQFPDLHSELNLSSLELGDSALYFCASSATASTDTQYFGPGTRLTVL.

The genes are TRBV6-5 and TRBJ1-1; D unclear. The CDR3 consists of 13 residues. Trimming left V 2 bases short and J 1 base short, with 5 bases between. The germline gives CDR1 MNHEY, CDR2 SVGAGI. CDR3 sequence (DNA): TGTGCCAGCAGTTACGGAGGGAACACTGAAGCTTTCTTT. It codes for CASSYGGNTEAFF.